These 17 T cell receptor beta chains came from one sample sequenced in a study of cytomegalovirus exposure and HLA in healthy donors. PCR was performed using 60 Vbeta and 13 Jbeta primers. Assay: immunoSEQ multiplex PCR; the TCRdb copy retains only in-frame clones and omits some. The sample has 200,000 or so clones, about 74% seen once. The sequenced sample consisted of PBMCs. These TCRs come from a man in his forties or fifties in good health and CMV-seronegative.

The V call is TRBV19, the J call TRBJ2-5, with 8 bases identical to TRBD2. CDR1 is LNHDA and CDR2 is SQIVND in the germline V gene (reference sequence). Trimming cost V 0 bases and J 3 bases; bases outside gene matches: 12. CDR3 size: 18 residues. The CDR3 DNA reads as TGTGCCAGTAGTATAGATATAGGGGTGAGCGGGGGTAAAGAGACCCAGTACTTC. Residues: CASSIDIGVSGGKETQYF.

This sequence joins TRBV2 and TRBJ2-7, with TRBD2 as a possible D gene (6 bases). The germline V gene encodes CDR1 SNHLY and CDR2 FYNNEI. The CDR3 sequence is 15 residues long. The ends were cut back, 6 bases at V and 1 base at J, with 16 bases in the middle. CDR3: CASSGPGLLSYEQYF. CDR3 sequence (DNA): TGTGCCAGCAGCGGTCCGGGACTGCTATCCTACGAGCAGTACTTC.

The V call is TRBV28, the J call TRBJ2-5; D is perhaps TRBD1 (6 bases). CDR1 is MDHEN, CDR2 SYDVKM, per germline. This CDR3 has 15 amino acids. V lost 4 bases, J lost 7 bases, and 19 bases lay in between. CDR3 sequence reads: CASSSLGGQLATQYF. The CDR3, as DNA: TGTGCCAGCAGTTCTCTCGGCGGACAGCTAGCGACCCAGTACTTC.

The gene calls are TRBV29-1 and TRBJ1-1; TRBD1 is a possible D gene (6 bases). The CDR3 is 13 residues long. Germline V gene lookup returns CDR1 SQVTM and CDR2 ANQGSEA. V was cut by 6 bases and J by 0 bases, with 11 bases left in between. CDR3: CSVEQGLNTEAFF. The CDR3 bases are TGCAGCGTAGAACAGGGTTTGAACACTGAAGCTTTCTTT.

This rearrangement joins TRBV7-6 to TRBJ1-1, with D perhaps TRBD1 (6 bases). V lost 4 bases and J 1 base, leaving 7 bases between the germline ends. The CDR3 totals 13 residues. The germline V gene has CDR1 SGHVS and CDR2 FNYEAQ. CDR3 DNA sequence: TGTGCCAGCAGCTCGGGACAGAACACTGAAGCTTTCTTT. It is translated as CASSSGQNTEAFF.

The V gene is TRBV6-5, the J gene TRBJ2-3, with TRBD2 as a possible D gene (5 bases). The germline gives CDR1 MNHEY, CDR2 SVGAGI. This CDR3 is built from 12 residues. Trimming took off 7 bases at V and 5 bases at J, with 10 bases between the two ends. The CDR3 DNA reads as TGTGCCAGCAAAACCCGGGGAGATACGCAGTATTTT. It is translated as CASKTRGDTQYF.

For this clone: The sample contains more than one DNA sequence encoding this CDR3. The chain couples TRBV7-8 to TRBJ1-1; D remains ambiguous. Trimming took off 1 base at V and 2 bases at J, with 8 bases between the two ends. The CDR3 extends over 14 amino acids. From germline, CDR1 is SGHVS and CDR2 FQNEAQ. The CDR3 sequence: CASSLVAGNTEAFF. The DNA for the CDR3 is TGTGCCAGCAGCTTAGTGGCGGGAAACACTGAAGCTTTCTTT.

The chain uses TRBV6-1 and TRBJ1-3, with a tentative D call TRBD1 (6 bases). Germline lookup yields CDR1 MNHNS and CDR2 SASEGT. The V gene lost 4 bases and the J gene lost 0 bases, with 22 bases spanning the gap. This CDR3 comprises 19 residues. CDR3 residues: CASSGGFRWQGISGNTIYF. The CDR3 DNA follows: TGTGCCAGCAGTGGTGGGTTTAGGTGGCAGGGGATCTCTGGAAACACCATATATTTT.

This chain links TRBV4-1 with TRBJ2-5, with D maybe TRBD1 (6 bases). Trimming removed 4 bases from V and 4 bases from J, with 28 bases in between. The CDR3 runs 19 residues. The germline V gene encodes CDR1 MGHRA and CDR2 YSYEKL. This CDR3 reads CASSPAGTIYRERRETQYF. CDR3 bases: TGCGCCAGCAGCCCAGCCGGAACGATTTACAGGGAGCGACGAGAGACCCAGTACTTC.

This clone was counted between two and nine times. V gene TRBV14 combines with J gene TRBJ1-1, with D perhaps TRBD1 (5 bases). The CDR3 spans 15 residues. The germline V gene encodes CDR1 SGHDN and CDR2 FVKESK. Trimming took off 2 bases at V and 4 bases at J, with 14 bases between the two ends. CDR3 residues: CASSQLRGSGTEAFF. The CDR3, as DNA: TGTGCCAGCAGCCAACTAAGGGGTAGTGGCACTGAAGCTTTCTTT.

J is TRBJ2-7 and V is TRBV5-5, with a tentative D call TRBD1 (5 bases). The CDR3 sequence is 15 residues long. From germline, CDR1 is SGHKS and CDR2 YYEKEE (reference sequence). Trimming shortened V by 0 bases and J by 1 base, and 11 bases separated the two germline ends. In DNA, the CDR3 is TGTGCCAGCAGCTTGGACACAGGCAGTTCCTACGAGCAGTACTTC. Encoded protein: CASSLDTGSSYEQYF. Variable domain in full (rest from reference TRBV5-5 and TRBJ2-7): DAGVTQSPTHLIKTRGQQVTLRCSPISGHKSVSWYQQVLGQGPQFIFQYYEKEERGRGNFPDRFSARQFPNYSSELNVNALLLGDSALYLCASSLDTGSSYEQYFGPGTRLTVT.

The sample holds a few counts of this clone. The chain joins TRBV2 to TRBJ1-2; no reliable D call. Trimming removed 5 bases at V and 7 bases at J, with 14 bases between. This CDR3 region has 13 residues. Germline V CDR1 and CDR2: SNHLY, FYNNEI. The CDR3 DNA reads TGTGCCAGCAGTCGTTCCGGGTGGTCTGGCTACACCTTC. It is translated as CASSRSGWSGYTF.

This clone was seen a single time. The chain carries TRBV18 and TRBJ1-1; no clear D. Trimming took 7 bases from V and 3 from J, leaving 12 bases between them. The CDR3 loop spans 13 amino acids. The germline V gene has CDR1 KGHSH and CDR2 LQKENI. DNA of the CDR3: TGTGCCAGCTTAGTCAGTCAGGACACTGAAGCTTTCTTT. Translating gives CASLVSQDTEAFF.

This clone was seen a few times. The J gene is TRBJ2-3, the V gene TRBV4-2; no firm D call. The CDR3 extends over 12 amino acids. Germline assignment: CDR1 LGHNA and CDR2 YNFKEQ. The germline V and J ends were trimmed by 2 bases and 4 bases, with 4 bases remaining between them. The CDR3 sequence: CASSQSSDTQYF. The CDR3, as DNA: TGTGCCAGCAGCCAAAGCTCAGATACGCAGTATTTT.

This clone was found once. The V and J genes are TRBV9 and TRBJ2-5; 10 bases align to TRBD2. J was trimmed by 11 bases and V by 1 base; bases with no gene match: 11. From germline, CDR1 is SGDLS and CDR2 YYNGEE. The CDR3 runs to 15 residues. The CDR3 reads CASSVSRLAGEEQYF. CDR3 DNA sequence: TGTGCCAGCAGCGTATCCCGTCTAGCGGGGGAAGAGCAGTACTTC.

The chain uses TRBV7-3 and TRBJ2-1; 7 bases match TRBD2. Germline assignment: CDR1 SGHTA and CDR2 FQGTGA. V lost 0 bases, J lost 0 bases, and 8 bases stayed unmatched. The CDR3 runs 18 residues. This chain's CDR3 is CASSLTFVSGGSYNEQFF. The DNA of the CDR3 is TGTGCCAGCAGCTTAACGTTTGTTTCGGGGGGCTCCTACAATGAGCAGTTCTTC.

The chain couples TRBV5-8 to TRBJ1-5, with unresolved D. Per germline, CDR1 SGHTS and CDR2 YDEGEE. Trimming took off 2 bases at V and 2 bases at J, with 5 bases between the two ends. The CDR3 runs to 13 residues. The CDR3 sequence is CASSLRGNQPQHF. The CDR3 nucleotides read TGTGCCAGCAGCTTACGGGGCAATCAGCCCCAGCATTTT. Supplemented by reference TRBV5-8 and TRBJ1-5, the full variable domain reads EAGVTQSPTHLIKTRGQQATLRCSPISGHTSVYWYQQALGLGLQFLLWYDEGEERNRGNFPPRFSGRQFPNYSSELNVNALELEDSALYLCASSLRGNQPQHFGDGTRLSIL.